The rows below give T cell receptor beta chains drawn from one sample of a study of low-dose radiotherapy and immunotherapy resistance in tumors. TCRdb processed the reads anew with MiXCR; each CDR3 protein has one entry. The data show about 58,000 distinct CDR3 sequences, about 25% seen once. The source material was PBMCs, sampled after low-dose radiotherapy plus immunotherapy. These receptors were obtained from a male donor with prostate cancer. CDR3s include the opening cysteine and the closing phenylalanine or tryptophan. The D gene is left open where the match is weak.

D	V	J	CDR3
TRBD1	TRBV6-6	TRBJ1-5	CASSYTRPGNRQGSLSNQPQHF
TRBD2	TRBV7-8	TRBJ2-1	CASRLNGGNNEQFF
.	TRBV6-5	TRBJ1-6	CASSYSTQTSSYNSPLHF
.	TRBV28	TRBJ2-7	CASSYKGLSYEQYF
TRBD1	TRBV5-4	TRBJ1-2	CASSSGQIYGYTF
TRBD1	TRBV25-1	TRBJ2-7	CASRCTKGQVSYEQYF
.	TRBV29-1	TRBJ1-2	CSVVDVDYGYTF
.	TRBV14	TRBJ1-3	CASSQDFSGNTIYF
TRBD2	TRBV19	TRBJ2-1	CASSTGTSVNNEQFF
TRBD2	TRBV29-1	TRBJ2-7	CSVGRGAFVEQYF
.	TRBV5-1	TRBJ2-5	CASSLARSETQYF
TRBD1	TRBV6-6	TRBJ2-5	CASSWGQKETQYF
TRBD1	TRBV28	TRBJ2-7	CASSSAGTASYEQYF
.	TRBV6-1	TRBJ2-5	CASSEARGAPYQETQYF
.	TRBV29-1	TRBJ1-3	CSVVGSPSGNTIYF
TRBD1	TRBV20-1	TRBJ1-5	CSARDSEGNQPQHF